This TCR beta chain came from a study of T cells in Graves' hyperthyroidism and ophthalmopathy. Amplified regions were TCR beta CDR3 sequences from RNA transcripts. HTBI primers drove first-round RT-PCR of the TCR CDR3. A single record per CDR3 protein comes from TCRdb applying MiXCR to the multiplex PCR reads. The table records about half a million distinct CDR3 sequences, about 16% of them present only once. The germline gives CDR1 MDHEN, CDR2 SYDVKM. This CDR3 region has 16 residues. V shed 6 bases and J shed 7 bases, with 24 bases lying between them. This clonotype was recorded many times. This chain joins TRBV28 and TRBJ1-1; D is possibly TRBD1 (6 bases). The specimen was blood. The TCR originated in a woman between 25 and 40 years old with Graves' ophthalmopathy. CDR3 coding DNA: TGTGCCAGCAGCGACCGACGAGTTAGGGGGGCCCGTGAAGCTTTCTTT. It encodes CASSDRRVRGAREAFF.